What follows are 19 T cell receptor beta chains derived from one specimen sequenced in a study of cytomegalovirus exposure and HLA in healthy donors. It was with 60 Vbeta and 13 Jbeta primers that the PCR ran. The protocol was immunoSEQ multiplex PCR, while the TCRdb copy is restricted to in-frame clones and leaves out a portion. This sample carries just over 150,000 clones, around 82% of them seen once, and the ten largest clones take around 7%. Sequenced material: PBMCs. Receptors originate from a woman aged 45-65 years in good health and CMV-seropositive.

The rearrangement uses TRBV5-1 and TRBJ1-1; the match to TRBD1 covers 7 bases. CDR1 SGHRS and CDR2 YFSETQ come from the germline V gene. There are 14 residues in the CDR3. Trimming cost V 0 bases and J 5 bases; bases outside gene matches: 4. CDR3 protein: CASSLGKGQTEAFF. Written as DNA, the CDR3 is TGCGCCAGCAGCTTGGGAAAGGGACAGACTGAAGCTTTCTTT.

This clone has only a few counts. The CDR3 DNA sequence: TGTGCCAGCAGCCAAGTGAGGGATGAGCAGTTCTTC. Its protein is CASSQVRDEQFF. V and J are TRBV4-2 and TRBJ2-1, with D possibly TRBD2 on 5 matching bases. Germline CDR1 reads LGHNA; CDR2 reads YNFKEQ. The CDR3 has 12 residues. V was trimmed by 1 base and J by 8 bases, leaving 6 bases between them.

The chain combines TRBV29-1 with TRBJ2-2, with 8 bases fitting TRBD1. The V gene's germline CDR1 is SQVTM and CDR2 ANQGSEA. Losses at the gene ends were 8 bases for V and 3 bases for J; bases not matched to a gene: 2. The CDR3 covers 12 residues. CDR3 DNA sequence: TGCAGCTTACAGGGGGACACCGGGGAGCTGTTTTTT. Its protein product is CSLQGDTGELFF.

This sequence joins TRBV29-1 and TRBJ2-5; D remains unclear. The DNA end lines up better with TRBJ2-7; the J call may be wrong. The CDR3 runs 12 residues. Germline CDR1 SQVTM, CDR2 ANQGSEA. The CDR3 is CSVVVADYEQYF. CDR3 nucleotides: TGCAGCGTTGTGGTGGCAGACTACGAGCAGTACTTC.

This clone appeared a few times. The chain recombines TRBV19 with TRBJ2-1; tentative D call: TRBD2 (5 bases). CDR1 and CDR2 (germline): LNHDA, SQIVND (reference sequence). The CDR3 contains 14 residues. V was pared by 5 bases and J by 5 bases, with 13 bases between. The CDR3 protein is CASSDYGVNNEQFF. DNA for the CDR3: TGTGCCAGTAGTGACTACGGGGTTAACAATGAGCAGTTCTTC.

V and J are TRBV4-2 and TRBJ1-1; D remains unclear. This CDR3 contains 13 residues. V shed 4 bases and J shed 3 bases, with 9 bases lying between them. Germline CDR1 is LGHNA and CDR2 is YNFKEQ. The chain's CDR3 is CASSPESHTEAFF. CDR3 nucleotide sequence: TGTGCCAGCAGCCCGGAGTCGCACACTGAAGCTTTCTTT.

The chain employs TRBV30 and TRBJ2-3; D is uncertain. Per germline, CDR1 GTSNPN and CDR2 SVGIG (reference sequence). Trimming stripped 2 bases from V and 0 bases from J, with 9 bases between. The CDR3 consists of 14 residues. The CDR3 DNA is TGTGCCTGGAGTAAAACGACTAGCACAGATACGCAGTATTTT. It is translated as CAWSKTTSTDTQYF.

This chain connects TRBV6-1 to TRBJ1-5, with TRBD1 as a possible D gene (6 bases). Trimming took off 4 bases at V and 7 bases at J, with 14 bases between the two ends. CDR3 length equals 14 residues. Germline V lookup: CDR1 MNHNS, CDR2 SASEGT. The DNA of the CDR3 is TGTGCCAGCAGTGGGGCCAGGGGACGCCAGCCCCAGCATTTT. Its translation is CASSGARGRQPQHF.

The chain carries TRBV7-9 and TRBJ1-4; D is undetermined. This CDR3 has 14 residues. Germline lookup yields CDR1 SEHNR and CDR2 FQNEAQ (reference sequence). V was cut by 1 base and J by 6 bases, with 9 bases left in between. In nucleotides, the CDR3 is TGTGCCAGCAGCTTAGAAGGGAGGCATGAAAAACTGTTTTTT. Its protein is CASSLEGRHEKLFF.

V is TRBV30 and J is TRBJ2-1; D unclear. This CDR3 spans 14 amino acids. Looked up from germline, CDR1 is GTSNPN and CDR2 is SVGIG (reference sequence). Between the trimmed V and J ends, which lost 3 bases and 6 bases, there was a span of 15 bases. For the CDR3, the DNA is TGTGCCTGGAGGTTATCCGACGTAGCCAATGAGCAGTTCTTC. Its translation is CAWRLSDVANEQFF.

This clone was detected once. In nucleotides, the CDR3 is TGTGCCAGCAGTAGAAACGGGGGGCCATCAGATACGCAGTATTTT. Protein sequence: CASSRNGGPSDTQYF. The chain uses TRBV27 and TRBJ2-3; weak D call: TRBD2 (7 bases). The V gene lost 5 bases and the J gene lost 4 bases, with 16 bases spanning the gap. Germline CDR1 is MNHEY and CDR2 is SMNVEV (reference sequence). CDR3 length equals 15 residues.

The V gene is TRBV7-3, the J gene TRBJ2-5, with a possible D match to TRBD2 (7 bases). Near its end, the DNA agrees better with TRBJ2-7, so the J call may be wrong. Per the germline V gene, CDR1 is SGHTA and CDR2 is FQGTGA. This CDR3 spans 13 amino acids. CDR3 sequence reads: CASSRGDTYEQYF. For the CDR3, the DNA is TGTGCCAGCAGCCGGGGGGACACCTACGAGCAGTACTTC.

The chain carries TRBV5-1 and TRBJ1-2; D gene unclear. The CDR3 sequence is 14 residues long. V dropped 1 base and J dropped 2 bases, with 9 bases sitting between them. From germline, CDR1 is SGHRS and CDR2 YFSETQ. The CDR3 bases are TGCGCCAGCAGCTTGAAAGCAGGCAACTATGGCTACACCTTC. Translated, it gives CASSLKAGNYGYTF.

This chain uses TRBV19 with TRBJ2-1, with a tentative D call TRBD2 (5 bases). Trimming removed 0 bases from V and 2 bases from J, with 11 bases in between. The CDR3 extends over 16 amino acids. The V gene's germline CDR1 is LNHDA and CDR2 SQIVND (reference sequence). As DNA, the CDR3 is TGTGCCAGTAGTATAGAGGCGGGCCGCGCCTACAATGAGCAGTTCTTC. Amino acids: CASSIEAGRAYNEQFF.

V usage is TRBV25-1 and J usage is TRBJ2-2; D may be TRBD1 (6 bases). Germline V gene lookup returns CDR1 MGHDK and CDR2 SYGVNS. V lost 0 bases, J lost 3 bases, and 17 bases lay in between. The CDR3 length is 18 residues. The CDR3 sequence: CASSEYNEVNRDTGELFF. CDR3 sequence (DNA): TGTGCCAGCAGTGAATATAATGAGGTGAACAGGGACACCGGGGAGCTGTTTTTT.

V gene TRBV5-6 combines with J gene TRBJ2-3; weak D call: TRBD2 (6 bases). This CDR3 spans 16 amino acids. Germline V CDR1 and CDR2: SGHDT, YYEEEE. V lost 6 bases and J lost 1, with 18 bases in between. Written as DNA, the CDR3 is TGTGCCAGCACCCCCGGCGGGGTTCTGGGCACAGATACGCAGTATTTT. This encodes CASTPGGVLGTDTQYF. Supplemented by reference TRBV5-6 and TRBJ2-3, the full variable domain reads DAGVTQSPTHLIKTRGQQVTLRCSPKSGHDTVSWYQQALGQGPQFIFQYYEEEERQRGNFPDRFSGHQFPNYSSELNVNALLLGDSALYLCASTPGGVLGTDTQYFGPGTRLTVL.

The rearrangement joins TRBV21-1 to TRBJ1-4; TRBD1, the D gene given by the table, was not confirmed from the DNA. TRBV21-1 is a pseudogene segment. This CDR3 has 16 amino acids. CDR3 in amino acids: CASPGDRGPPNEKLFF. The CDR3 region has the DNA TGTGCCAGCCCGGGGGACAGGGGACCTCCTAATGAAAAACTGTTTTTT.

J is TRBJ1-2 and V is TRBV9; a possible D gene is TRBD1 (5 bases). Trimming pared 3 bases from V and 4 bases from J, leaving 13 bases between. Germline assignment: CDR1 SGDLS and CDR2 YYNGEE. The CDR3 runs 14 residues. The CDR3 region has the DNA TGTGCCAGCAGCGCCCTCTTCGACAGCTATGGCTACACCTTC. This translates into CASSALFDSYGYTF. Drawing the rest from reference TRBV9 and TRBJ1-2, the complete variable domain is DSGVTQTPKHLITATGQRVTLRCSPRSGDLSVYWYQQSLDQGLQFLIQYYNGEERAKGNILERFSAQQFPDLHSELNLSSLELGDSALYFCASSALFDSYGYTFGSGTRLTVV.

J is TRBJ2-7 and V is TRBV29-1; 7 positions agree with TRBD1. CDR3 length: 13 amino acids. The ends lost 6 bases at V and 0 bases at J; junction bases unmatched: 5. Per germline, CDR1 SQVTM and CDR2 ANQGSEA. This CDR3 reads CSVGQFSSYEQYF. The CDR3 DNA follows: TGCAGCGTGGGACAGTTCAGCTCCTACGAGCAGTACTTC.